Listed here is a single T cell receptor beta chain. Its target is not known. Healthy HIV-negative adults with no recent acute infections or vaccinations were recruited as donors. Subsets obtained from CD4+ cells comprised CD45RA+ naive and CD45RA-negative memory cells. The entry originates in a study of shared clonotypes between healthy human individuals. Across the whole study: Every donor yielded three CD4 naive, three CD4 memory, two CD8 naive and one CD8 memory plate.

Notes on the study in general: Tissues were not sampled, only blood, and their repertoires likely differ.

Looked up from germline, CDR1 is LGHNA and CDR2 is YNFKEQ. The CDR3 has 19 amino acids. V lost 0 bases and J lost 4; bases outside the gene matches: 14. Generated by immunoSEQ multiplex PCR, the TCRdb table keeps only in-frame clones and is missing some. This sample carries fewer than 3 million clones, 92% of them seen once, and the ten largest clones take around 0.35%. Material: naive CD4+ T cells from PBMCs. Subset here: CD45RA+ positively selected. V gene TRBV4-2 combines with J gene TRBJ2-3; TRBD2 matches at 9 bases. The sequence derives from a young man in good health. Some clones in this sample may be carry-over from other donors' samples. CDR3 region: CASSQERLAGEFWPDTQYF. The CDR3 DNA is TGTGCCAGCAGCCAAGAGAGATTAGCGGGAGAGTTTTGGCCAGATACGCAGTATTTT.